Shown below are 9 T cell receptor beta chains from a single sample sequenced in a study of blood T cell repertoires in COVID-19. The assay was immunoSEQ multiplex PCR, and TCRdb's table has in-frame clones only and misses some. Here the sample spans more than 250,000 clones, 87% being singletons. Input material: PBMCs or T cells enriched from blood (not recorded which). The receptors were sampled from a woman between 25 and 40 years old who had recovered from COVID-19.

The rearrangement links TRBV19 to TRBJ2-4; 10 bases fit TRBD2. The CDR3 consists of 16 residues. Germline values: CDR1 LNHDA, CDR2 SQIVND (reference sequence). The ends lost 5 bases at V and 4 bases at J; junction bases unmatched: 8. The CDR3 spells CASSPGLADRKNIQYF. The CDR3, as DNA: TGTGCCAGTAGTCCAGGACTAGCGGACCGAAAAAACATTCAGTACTTC. Using reference TRBV19 and TRBJ2-4 for the parts outside the CDR3, the full variable domain is DGGITQSPKYLFRKEGQNVTLSCEQNLNHDAMYWYRQDPGQGLRLIYYSQIVNDFQKGDIAEGYSVSREKKESFPLTVTSAQKNPTAFYLCASSPGLADRKNIQYFGAGTRLSVL.

Only one count was recorded for this clone. This sequence joins TRBV18 and TRBJ2-3; TRBD2 matches at 8 bases. The junction had 5 bases not matched to a gene; V was cut back by 3 bases and J by 0 bases. The CDR3 sequence is 16 residues long. Germline V gene sequence: CDR1 KGHSH, CDR2 LQKENI. CDR3 loop: CASSPSQRGSTDTQYF. DNA of the CDR3: TGTGCCAGCTCACCCAGTCAGCGGGGGAGCACAGATACGCAGTATTTT.

The V gene is TRBV5-5, the J gene TRBJ1-1, with 8 bases fitting TRBD1. Looked up from germline, CDR1 is SGHKS and CDR2 is YYEKEE (reference sequence). Trimming at V came to 0 bases and at J to 4 bases, leaving 2 bases not matched to a gene. The CDR3 runs to 14 residues. CDR3 bases: TGTGCCAGCAGCTTGGGGACAGGGTTCACTGAAGCTTTCTTT. Protein: CASSLGTGFTEAFF.

The chain has TRBV5-6 and TRBJ1-5; TRBD1 matches at 7 bases. CDR1 is SGHDT, CDR2 YYEEEE, per germline. V lost 1 base and J lost 9; bases outside the gene matches: 7. This CDR3 has 14 residues. CDR3 bases: TGTGCCAGCAGCTTGAGAGGGGGCGAAGGGCCCCAGCATTTT. The encoded protein is CASSLRGGEGPQHF.

This chain links TRBV28 with TRBJ2-7; 7 bases agree with TRBD1. V dropped 2 bases and J dropped 2; count of bases not matched to a gene: 18. The CDR3 has 19 amino acids. Germline loops: CDR1 MDHEN, CDR2 SYDVKM. CDR3 sequence (DNA): TGTGCCAGCAGTTTACTCCTGTCTCTCCGACAGGGAGTAACCTACGAGCAGTACTTC. It is translated as CASSLLLSLRQGVTYEQYF.

This chain connects TRBV11-1 to TRBJ2-5; D is perhaps TRBD2 (6 bases). CDR1 and CDR2 (germline): SGHAT, FQDESV (reference sequence). Trimming removed 5 bases at V and 5 bases at J, with 18 bases between. The CDR3 sequence is 15 residues long. The DNA for the CDR3 is TGTGCCAGCAGCCGAGGCGGGGACCCTGGGGAGACCCAGTACTTC. Its translation: CASSRGGDPGETQYF.

The V and J genes are TRBV6-5 and TRBJ1-5; 7 nucleotides align to TRBD1. After removal of 5 bases from V and 4 bases from J, the junction contained 8 bases not matched to a gene. CDR3 length: 15 amino acids. Looked up from germline, CDR1 is MNHEY and CDR2 is SVGAGI. CDR3 sequence: CASSMTGNFNQPQHF. CDR3 DNA sequence: TGTGCCAGCAGTATGACAGGGAATTTTAATCAGCCCCAGCATTTT.

The gene calls are TRBV6-2 or TRBV6-3 and TRBJ2-7; 9 bases agree with TRBD2. The V segment lost 2 bases and the J segment 1 base; nucleotides outside the gene matches: 3. Germline V gene sequence: CDR1 MNHEY, CDR2 SVGEGT. The CDR3 is 15 amino acids. Written as DNA, the CDR3 is TGTGCCAGCAGTTACAGGCTAGCGGGGTCCTACGAGCAGTACTTC. It is translated as CASSYRLAGSYEQYF.

The chain combines TRBV3-1 (or the pseudogene TRBV3-2) with TRBJ2-5; 8 nucleotides align to TRBD2. Germline V CDR1 and CDR2: LGHDT, YNNKEL (reference sequence). V shed 0 bases, J shed 4 bases, and the junction held 10 bases outside the gene matches. The CDR3 consists of 17 residues. The CDR3 DNA follows: TGTGCCAGCAGCCAAGATGCTAGCGGGTACCTCCGAGAGACCCAGTACTTC. Residues: CASSQDASGYLRETQYF.